The clone carrying this T cell receptor (beta chain) was recorded at least ten times. Its specificity is unknown. Germline V gene sequence: CDR1 SGHTA, CDR2 FQGNSA. The CDR3 contains 14 residues. V was shortened by 3 bases and J by 4 bases, with 12 bases between the two germline ends. Patients were all untreated before their thyroid surgery. This sample is part of a study of metastatic and nonmetastatic thyroid tumors. About the research overall: Patients with malignant and benign thyroid disease provided blood and tumor or nodule tissue, whose repertoires were compared. The study's findings and limits: TCR beta diversity was reportedly significantly higher in malignant thyroid tumors than benign nodules, in blood and tumor.

How the authors handled the data: Using the CDR3 differences seen across clinicopathological groups, the authors built a distant-metastasis classifier for papillary thyroid cancer, which was meant to discriminate distant-metastatic patients. TCRdb re-called clones via MiXCR from the PCR reads. Clone size and V and J calls follow TCRdb, not the original study. The sample yields approximately 25,000 clones, over 10% seen once. The chain links TRBV7-2 to TRBJ2-5; maybe TRBD1 (6 bases). The receptor comes from a female donor with papillary thyroid cancer or a benign thyroid nodule (not recorded which). Some clones in this sample may be carry-over from other donors' samples. Material for sequencing was blood. The CDR3 DNA reads as TGTGCCAGCAGCTTCCGCAGGGGACGAGAGACCCAGTACTTC. It specifies CASSFRRGRETQYF.